The 8 T cell receptor beta chains reported below all come from one sample, sequenced in a study of cytotoxic CD8 clonotypes in ibrutinib-treated CLL. Sequenced by immunoSEQ multiplex PCR; TCRdb stores in-frame clones only, minus some. Among 12,000 or so clones listed, around 80% were seen once. Sequenced material: PBMCs, taken at disease progression, from a patient treated with ibrutinib. These receptors were taken from a human donor with chronic lymphocytic leukemia.

This chain uses TRBV5-1 with TRBJ2-1, with 12 bases that match TRBD2. After removal of 0 bases from V and 6 bases from J, the junction contained 4 bases not matched to a gene. The CDR3 totals 16 residues. Germline V CDR1 and CDR2: SGHRS, YFSETQ. The CDR3, as DNA: TGCGCCAGCAGCTTGGCGGGACTAGCGGGCCTCAATGAGCAGTTCTTC. Translating gives CASSLAGLAGLNEQFF.

J is TRBJ2-7 and V is TRBV18; D perhaps matches TRBD2 (5 bases). V gave up 3 bases and J gave up 4 bases, with 10 bases separating them. The germline V gene encodes CDR1 KGHSH and CDR2 LQKENI. This CDR3 has 13 residues. The CDR3 spells CASSPLREYEQYF. CDR3 in DNA: TGTGCCAGCTCACCCTTAAGGGAGTACGAGCAGTACTTC.

The rearrangement joins TRBV5-8 to TRBJ1-5; no clear D gene. There are 13 residues in the CDR3. Germline loops: CDR1 SGHTS, CDR2 YDEGEE. V was pared by 3 bases and J by 4 bases, with 8 bases between. CDR3 protein: CASSWMANQPQHF. The DNA for the CDR3 is TGTGCCAGCAGCTGGATGGCGAATCAGCCCCAGCATTTT.

The genes are TRBV5-1 and TRBJ1-3; 7 bases fit TRBD1. Germline trimming cut 0 bases from V and 3 bases from J; bases unmatched to any gene: 0. Germline CDR1 SGHRS, CDR2 YFSETQ. The CDR3 is made up of 14 amino acids. The CDR3 DNA sequence: TGCGCCAGCAGCTTGGCAGGGGGTGGAAACACCATATATTTT. It translates to CASSLAGGGNTIYF.

This clone came up a few times. The chain is built from TRBV19 and TRBJ1-5; D is unclear. Trimming shortened V by 5 bases and J by 0 bases, and 14 bases separated the two germline ends. CDR1 and CDR2 from the germline V gene are LNHDA and SQIVND (reference sequence). The CDR3 has 16 residues. The CDR3 sequence is CASSSHISSSNQPQHF. In DNA form, the CDR3 reads TGTGCCAGTAGTTCGCACATCTCGTCTAGCAATCAGCCCCAGCATTTT. Drawing the rest from reference TRBV19 and TRBJ1-5, the complete variable domain is DGGITQSPKYLFRKEGQNVTLSCEQNLNHDAMYWYRQDPGQGLRLIYYSQIVNDFQKGDIAEGYSVSREKKESFPLTVTSAQKNPTAFYLCASSSHISSSNQPQHFGDGTRLSIL.

The chain combines TRBV12-5 with TRBJ1-6, with a possible D match to TRBD1 (5 bases). Trimming took off 4 bases at V and 3 bases at J, with 19 bases between the two ends. CDR1 is LGHNT, CDR2 FRNRAP, per germline. The CDR3 has 18 residues. DNA of the CDR3: TGTGCTAGTGGTTCTGAGGGAATGACAGAGGACTATAATTCACCCCTCCACTTT. It is translated as CASGSEGMTEDYNSPLHF.

As regards this clone: One end of the junction fails to match germline, which may point to a read error. The chain couples TRBV7-7 to TRBJ2-7; 7 nucleotides line up with TRBD1. CDR3 size: 14 residues. CDR1 is SSHAT, CDR2 FNYEAQ, per germline (reference sequence). The CDR3 coding sequence is TGTGCTAGCAGCTTTGGGGACAGCGGCTACGAGCAGTACTTC. Translating gives CASSFGDSGYEQYF.

V is TRBV6-1 and J is TRBJ1-2; D is unresolved. Germline-derived CDR1 and CDR2 are MNHNS and SASEGT. Between the trimmed V and J ends, which lost 10 bases and 5 bases, there was a span of 14 bases. CDR3 length equals 12 residues. This CDR3 reads CATTVGVYGYTF. CDR3 sequence (DNA): TGTGCCACCACGGTCGGGGTTTATGGCTACACCTTC.